This TCR beta chain comes out of a study of human T cells and chemical hapten exposure. The overall study: Doses of diphenylcyclopropenone went to the patients' scalps weekly throughout the approximately 25-week study.

The time point is: pre-sensitization, week 0. Treatment of the sample: therapeutic diphenylcyclopropenone sensitization with weekly scalp DPC. The sample holds many counts of this clonotype. CDR1 is SGHTA and CDR2 is FQGNSA in the germline V gene. The CDR3 spans 13 residues. The V end lost 5 bases, the J end lost 8 bases, and 12 bases lay between the germline ends. TCRdb reprocessed the RACE reads with MiXCR, giving one entry per CDR3 protein. There are about 260,000 distinct CDR3 sequences in the sample; roughly 8.9% occur only once, and less than 3% lies in the top ten. The chain has TRBV7-2 and TRBJ2-2; D gene ambiguous. This clonotype was obtained from a woman in her 40s with alopecia areata. Some clones in this sample may be carry-over from other donors' samples. Sequences were derived from whole blood, sampled in connection with sensitization to the hapten diphenylcyclopropenone (DPC). CDR3 coding DNA: TGTGCCAGCAGCCGAGAACCTGTGGGGGAGCTGTTTTTT. Protein sequence: CASSREPVGELFF.